This TCR beta chain was identified in a study of early T cells in non-severe SARS-CoV-2 infection. This clonotype was seen more than once but under ten times. Via MiXCR, TCRdb re-called the 5' RACE reads, giving one row per CDR3 protein. Of 50,000 to 60,000 distinct CDR3 sequences listed, about 5.9% are singletons. V lost 0 bases and J lost 4, with 11 bases in between. The CDR3 is 15 residues long. The germline V gene encodes CDR1 SGHKS and CDR2 YYEKEE (reference sequence). The sequence was collected from an adult who was a healthcare worker with PCR-confirmed SARS-CoV-2 infection or an uninfected control (not recorded which). The genes are TRBV5-5 and TRBJ1-5; the D gene is possibly TRBD1 (5 bases). Sequencing input: whole blood. This CDR3 reads CASSLATGSNQPQHF. The CDR3 DNA follows: TGTGCCAGCAGCTTGGCCACAGGATCGAATCAGCCCCAGCATTTT.